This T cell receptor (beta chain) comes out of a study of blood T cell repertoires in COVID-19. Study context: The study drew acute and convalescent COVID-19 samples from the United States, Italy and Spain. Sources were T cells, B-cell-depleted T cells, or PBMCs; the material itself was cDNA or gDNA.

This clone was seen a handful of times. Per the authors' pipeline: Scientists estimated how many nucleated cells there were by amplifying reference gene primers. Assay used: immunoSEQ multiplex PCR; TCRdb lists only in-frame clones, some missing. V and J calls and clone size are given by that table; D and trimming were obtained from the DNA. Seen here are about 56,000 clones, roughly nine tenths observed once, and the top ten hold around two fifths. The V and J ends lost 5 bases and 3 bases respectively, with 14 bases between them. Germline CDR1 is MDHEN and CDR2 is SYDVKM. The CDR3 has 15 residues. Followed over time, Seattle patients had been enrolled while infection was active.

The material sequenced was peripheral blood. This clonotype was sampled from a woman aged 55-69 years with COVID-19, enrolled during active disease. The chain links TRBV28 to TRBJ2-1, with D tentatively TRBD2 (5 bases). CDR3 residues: CASSQAEPIYNEQFF. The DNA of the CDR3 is TGTGCCAGCAGTCAAGCGGAGCCCATCTACAATGAGCAGTTCTTC.